Below, 7 T cell receptor beta chains from the same sample are listed, as sequenced in a study of shared clonotypes between healthy human individuals. TCRdb keeps only in-frame clones here, not all; method: immunoSEQ multiplex PCR. The table has some 2 million clones, roughly 94% seen once. Naive CD8 cells lacked CD45RO and underwent positive selection for CCR7, leaving out terminally differentiated effector memory CD45RA+ cells. What was sequenced was naive CD8+ T cells sorted from blood. Receptor source: a man between 18 and 29 years old in good health.

The V call is TRBV5-4, the J call TRBJ2-7, with 9 bases lining up with TRBD2. Germline V gives CDR1 SGHNT, CDR2 YYREEE (reference sequence). V lost 4 bases to trimming and J lost 5 bases; unmatched junction nucleotides: 7. There are 14 residues in the CDR3. The CDR3 sequence: CASSRPGLANEQYF. The CDR3 coding sequence is TGTGCCAGCAGCCGACCGGGACTAGCTAACGAGCAGTACTTC.

The chain couples TRBV11-2 to TRBJ2-6; unclear D gene. Germline values: CDR1 SGHAT, CDR2 FQNNGV. The germline V and J ends were trimmed by 5 bases and 4 bases, with 6 bases remaining between them. This CDR3 spans 13 amino acids. DNA for the CDR3: TGTGCCAGCAGCCTGATGGGGGCCAACGTCCTGACTTTC. This gives the protein CASSLMGANVLTF.

The chain is built from TRBV7-9 and TRBJ2-7, with 7 positions matching TRBD1. The CDR3 loop spans 14 amino acids. V shed 5 bases, J shed 3 bases, and the junction held 7 bases outside the gene matches. CDR1 and CDR2 (germline): SEHNR, FQNEAQ (reference sequence). The CDR3 DNA sequence: TGTGCCAGCAGCGATGGGACAGAAAACTACGAGCAGTACTTC. Protein: CASSDGTENYEQYF.

This chain uses TRBV9 with TRBJ2-2; no clear D gene. This CDR3 region has 15 residues. CDR1 SGDLS and CDR2 YYNGEE come from the germline V gene. V lost 0 bases and J lost 0, with 6 bases in between. CDR3 sequence reads: CASSVGAANTGELFF. The CDR3 DNA follows: TGTGCCAGCAGCGTAGGCGCCGCGAACACCGGGGAGCTGTTTTTT.

The rearrangement joins TRBV10-3 to TRBJ2-7; 10 bases fit TRBD1. The CDR3 has 12 residues. CDR1 ENHRY and CDR2 SYGVKD come from the germline V gene. Trimming at V came to 10 bases and at J to 6 bases, leaving 6 bases not matched to a gene. CDR3 amino acids: CATGTGVGEQYF. CDR3 bases: TGTGCCACTGGGACAGGGGTTGGCGAGCAGTACTTC.

This chain connects TRBV6-5 to TRBJ1-1, with TRBD1 matching 9 bases. The CDR3 has 16 residues. Germline V lookup: CDR1 MNHEY, CDR2 SVGAGI. The ends lost 0 bases at V and 1 base at J; junction bases unmatched: 3. The CDR3 region has the DNA TGTGCCAGCAGTTACTCGACAGGGGGGGGGAACACTGAAGCTTTCTTT. This gives the protein CASSYSTGGGNTEAFF.

About this clone: The same CDR3 can be traced to other DNA sequences in this sample. The chain recombines TRBV5-6 with TRBJ1-3; the D is unclear. From germline, CDR1 is SGHDT and CDR2 YYEEEE. The CDR3 is made up of 14 amino acids. The V gene lost 0 bases and the J gene lost 0 bases, with 4 bases spanning the gap. The CDR3 sequence: CASSLGTSGNTIYF. CDR3 in DNA: TGTGCCAGCAGCTTGGGAACCTCTGGAAACACCATATATTTT. Full variable domain (outside the CDR3, taken from reference TRBV5-6 and TRBJ1-3): DAGVTQSPTHLIKTRGQQVTLRCSPKSGHDTVSWYQQALGQGPQFIFQYYEEEERQRGNFPDRFSGHQFPNYSSELNVNALLLGDSALYLCASSLGTSGNTIYFGEGSWLTVV.